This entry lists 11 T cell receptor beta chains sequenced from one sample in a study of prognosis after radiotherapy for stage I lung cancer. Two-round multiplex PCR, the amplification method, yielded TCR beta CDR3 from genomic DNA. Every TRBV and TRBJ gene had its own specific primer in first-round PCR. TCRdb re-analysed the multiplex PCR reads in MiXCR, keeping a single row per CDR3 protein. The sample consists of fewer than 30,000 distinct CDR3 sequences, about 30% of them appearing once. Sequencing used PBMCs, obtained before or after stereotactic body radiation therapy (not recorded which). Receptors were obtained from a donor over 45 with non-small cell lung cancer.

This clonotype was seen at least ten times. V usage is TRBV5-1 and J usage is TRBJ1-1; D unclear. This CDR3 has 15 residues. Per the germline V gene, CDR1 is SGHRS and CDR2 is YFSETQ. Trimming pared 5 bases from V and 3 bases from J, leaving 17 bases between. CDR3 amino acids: CASSPADLRYTEAFF. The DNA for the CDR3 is TGCGCCAGCAGTCCCGCCGATTTAAGATACACTGAAGCTTTCTTT. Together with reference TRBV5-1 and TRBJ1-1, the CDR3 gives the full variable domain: KAGVTQTPRYLIKTRGQQVTLSCSPISGHRSVSWYQQTPGQGLQFLFEYFSETQRNKGNFPGRFSGRQFSNSRSEMNVSTLELGDSALYLCASSPADLRYTEAFFGQGTRLTVV.

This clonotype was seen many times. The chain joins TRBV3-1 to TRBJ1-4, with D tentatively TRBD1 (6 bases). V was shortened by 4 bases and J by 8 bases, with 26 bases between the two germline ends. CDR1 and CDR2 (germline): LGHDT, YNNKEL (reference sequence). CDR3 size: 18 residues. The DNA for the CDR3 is TGTGCCAGCAGCCTCCGGGACAACCTTTTTGAGAGGAGGGAAAAACTGTTTTTT. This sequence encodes CASSLRDNLFERREKLFF.

The CDR3 bases are TGTGCCAGCAGTGTAACCTACGAGCAGTACTTC. This gives the protein CASSVTYEQYF. The chain recombines TRBV6-1 with TRBJ2-7; D remains ambiguous. Germline V lookup: CDR1 MNHNS, CDR2 SASEGT. V lost 4 bases to trimming and J lost 2 bases, with 3 bases between them. This CDR3 is built from 11 residues.

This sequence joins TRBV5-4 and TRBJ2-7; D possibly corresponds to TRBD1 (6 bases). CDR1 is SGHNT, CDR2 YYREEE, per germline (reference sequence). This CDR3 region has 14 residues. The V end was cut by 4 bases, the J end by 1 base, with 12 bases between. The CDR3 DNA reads TGTGCCAGCAGCCCGAACCAGGGGTCCTACGAGCAGTACTTC. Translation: CASSPNQGSYEQYF.

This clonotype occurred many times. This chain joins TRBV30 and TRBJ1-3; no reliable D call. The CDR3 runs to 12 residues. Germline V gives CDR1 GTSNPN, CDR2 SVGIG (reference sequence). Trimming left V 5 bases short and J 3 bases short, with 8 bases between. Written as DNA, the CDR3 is TGTGCCTGGGGAGTACTTGGAAACACCATATATTTT. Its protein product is CAWGVLGNTIYF.

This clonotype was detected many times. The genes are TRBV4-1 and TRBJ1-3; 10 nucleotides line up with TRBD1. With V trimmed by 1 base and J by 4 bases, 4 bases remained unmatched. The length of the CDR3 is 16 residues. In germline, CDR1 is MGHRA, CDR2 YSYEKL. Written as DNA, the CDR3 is TGCGCCAGCAGCCAAGGTTCGGGACAGGGGGGAAACACCATATATTTT. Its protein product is CASSQGSGQGGNTIYF.

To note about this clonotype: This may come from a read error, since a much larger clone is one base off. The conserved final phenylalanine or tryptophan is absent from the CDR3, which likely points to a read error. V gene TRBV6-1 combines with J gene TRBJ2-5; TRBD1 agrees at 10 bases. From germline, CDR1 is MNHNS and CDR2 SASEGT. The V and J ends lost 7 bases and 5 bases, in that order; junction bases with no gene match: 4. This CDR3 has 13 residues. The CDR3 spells CASTGTGVETQYL. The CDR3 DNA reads TGTGCCAGCACCGGGACAGGGGTTGAGACCCAGTACTTG.

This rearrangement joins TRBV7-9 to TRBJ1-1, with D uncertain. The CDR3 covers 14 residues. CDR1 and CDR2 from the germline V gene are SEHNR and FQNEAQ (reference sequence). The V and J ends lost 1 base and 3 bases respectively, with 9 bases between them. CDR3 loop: CASSLGGRYTEAFF. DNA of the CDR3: TGTGCCAGCAGCTTAGGAGGGCGCTACACTGAAGCTTTCTTT. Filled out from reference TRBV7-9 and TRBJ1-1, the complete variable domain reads DTGVSQNPRHKITKRGQNVTFRCDPISEHNRLYWYRQTLGQGPEFLTYFQNEAQLEKSRLLSDRFSAERPKGSFSTLEIQRTEQGDSAMYLCASSLGGRYTEAFFGQGTRLTVV.

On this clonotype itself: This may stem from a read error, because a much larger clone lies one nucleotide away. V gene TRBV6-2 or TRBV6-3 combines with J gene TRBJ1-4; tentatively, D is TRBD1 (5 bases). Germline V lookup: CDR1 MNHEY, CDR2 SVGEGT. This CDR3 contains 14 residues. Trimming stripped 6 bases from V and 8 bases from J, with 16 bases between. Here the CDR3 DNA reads TGTGCCAGCAGATTGGCCGCGTGGGGGGAAAAACTGTTTTTT. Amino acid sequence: CASRLAAWGEKLFF.

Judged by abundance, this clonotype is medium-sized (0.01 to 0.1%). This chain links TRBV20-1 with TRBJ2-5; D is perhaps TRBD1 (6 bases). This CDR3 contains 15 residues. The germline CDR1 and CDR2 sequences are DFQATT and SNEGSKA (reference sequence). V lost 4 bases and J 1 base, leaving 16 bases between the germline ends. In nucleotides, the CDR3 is TGCAGTGCTACCGCGGACAGTTTCTCCCAAGAGACCCAGTACTTC. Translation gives CSATADSFSQETQYF.

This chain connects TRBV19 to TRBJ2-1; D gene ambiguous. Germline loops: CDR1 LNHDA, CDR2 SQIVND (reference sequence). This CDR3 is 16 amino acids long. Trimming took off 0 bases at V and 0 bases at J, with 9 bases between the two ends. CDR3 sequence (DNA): TGTGCCAGTAGTATAGAAAACTCTAGCTCCTACAATGAGCAGTTCTTC. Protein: CASSIENSSSYNEQFF. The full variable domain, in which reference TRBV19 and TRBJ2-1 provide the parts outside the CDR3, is DGGITQSPKYLFRKEGQNVTLSCEQNLNHDAMYWYRQDPGQGLRLIYYSQIVNDFQKGDIAEGYSVSREKKESFPLTVTSAQKNPTAFYLCASSIENSSSYNEQFFGPGTRLTVL.